Listed below are T cell receptor beta chains from one sample, sequenced in a study of blood T cell repertoires in COVID-19. TCRdb's copy holds only in-frame clones and misses some; the assay was immunoSEQ multiplex PCR. The profile shows about 310,000 clones, around 87% of them singletons. The sample was peripheral blood. Source of these receptors: a woman between 50 and 59 years old who had recovered from COVID-19. Each CDR3 is given with its conserved first and last residue. A D gene is named only where the DNA matches it firmly. Expanded clones get a size class; other rows say once, few or many, or leave the size out.

D gene,J gene,V gene,clone size,CDR3 protein,CDR3 DNA
TRBD2,TRBJ2-2,TRBV19,-,CASGTSGGRAGELFF,TGTGCCAGTGGGACTAGCGGGGGGAGGGCCGGGGAGCTGTTTTTT
-,TRBJ2-3,TRBV2,-,CASSFTTRPGQRRTDTQYF,TGTGCCAGCAGCTTCACGACCCGACCGGGACAAAGACGCACAGATACGCAGTATTTT
TRBD2,TRBJ2-3,TRBV7-2,-,CASSRLAGGGTDTQYF,TGTGCCAGCAGCAGACTAGCGGGGGGTGGCACAGATACGCAGTATTTT
-,TRBJ2-1,TRBV6-2/TRBV6-3,-,CASSRGTNNEQFF,TGTGCCAGCAGTCGCGGGACGAACAATGAGCAGTTCTTC
TRBD2,TRBJ2-2,TRBV27,-,CASNLAGPTGELFF,TGTGCCAGCAATCTAGCGGGACCCACCGGGGAGCTGTTTTTT
TRBD2,TRBJ2-1,TRBV11-2,few,CASSLGTSQFF,TGTGCCAGCAGCTTAGGGACTAGCCAGTTCTTC
-,TRBJ1-3,TRBV7-2,-,CASSFYGQPTSGNTIYF,TGTGCCAGCAGCTTTTATGGACAGCCAACCTCTGGAAACACCATATATTTT
TRBD2,TRBJ2-7,TRBV18,-,CASSPPRLAGDEQYF,TGTGCCAGCTCACCACCACGACTAGCGGGAGACGAGCAGTACTTC
-,TRBJ1-1,TRBV27,-,CASRVAGNTEAFF,TGTGCCAGCAGGGTCGCAGGGAACACTGAAGCTTTCTTT
-,TRBJ1-5,TRBV3-1/TRBV3-2,once,CASSQLYSTGHNQPQHF,TGTGCCAGCAGCCAACTTTACAGTACAGGTCACAATCAGCCCCAGCATTTT
-,TRBJ1-2,TRBV5-6,-,CASSFERIGGGYTF,TGTGCCAGCAGCTTTGAGCGGATTGGAGGAGGCTACACCTTC
TRBD2,TRBJ2-7,TRBV6-5,-,CASNLGLEYEQYF,TGTGCCAGCAACTTGGGACTAGAATACGAGCAGTACTTC
TRBD1,TRBJ1-6,TRBV7-2,-,CASSKLDRDNSPLHF,TGTGCCAGCAGCAAACTAGACAGGGATAATTCACCCCTCCACTTT
TRBD2,TRBJ2-3,TRBV20-1,few,CSASLAGTTDTQYF,TGCAGTGCTAGTCTAGCGGGAACCACAGATACGCAGTATTTT
TRBD1,TRBJ2-7,TRBV29-1,-,CSVATTGGSEQYF,TGCAGCGTGGCCACCACAGGGGGTAGCGAGCAGTACTTC
-,TRBJ1-4,TRBV19,-,CASSTGAREKLFF,TGTGCCAGTAGTACAGGGGCTCGAGAAAAACTGTTTTTT
-,TRBJ1-4,TRBV6-5,-,CASRLQGDEKLFF,TGTGCCAGCAGATTACAGGGAGATGAAAAACTGTTTTTT
-,TRBJ2-6,TRBV5-1,few,CASSLVTPGANVLTF,TGCGCCAGCAGCTTGGTAACTCCTGGGGCCAACGTCCTGACTTTC
-,TRBJ2-3,TRBV21-1,-,CASSRTSGHTDTQYF,TGTGCCAGCAGTAGGACTAGCGGACACACAGATACGCAGTATTTT
TRBD2,TRBJ2-2,TRBV19,-,CASSSRGAGELFF,TGTGCCAGTAGTAGCCGGGGGGCCGGGGAGCTGTTTTTT
TRBD2,TRBJ2-2,TRBV9,-,CASGSRAGVGTGELFF,TGTGCCAGCGGGTCGAGAGCGGGAGTGGGTACCGGGGAGCTGTTTTTT
-,TRBJ1-2,TRBV29-1,-,CSVEDLLRNYGYTF,TGCAGCGTTGAAGATCTCCTCAGGAACTATGGCTACACCTTC
TRBD1,TRBJ1-1,TRBV13,-,CASSRGTGRGEGTEAFF,TGTGCCAGCAGCCGAGGGACAGGGCGGGGAGAGGGCACTGAAGCTTTCTTT
-,TRBJ1-5,TRBV2,-,CASSSQGLNQPQHF,TGTGCCAGCAGCTCTCAGGGACTCAATCAGCCCCAGCATTTT
TRBD1,TRBJ2-2,TRBV7-9,-,CASSSRGTGGAVTGELFF,TGTGCCAGCAGCTCGAGGGGGACAGGGGGCGCGGTGACCGGGGAGCTGTTTTTT
-,TRBJ1-2,TRBV3-1/TRBV3-2,-,CASSPGTIGGYTF,TGTGCCAGCAGCCCCGGGACTATCGGAGGCTACACCTTC
-,TRBJ1-1,TRBV4-1,-,CASSPGSPRTRGTEAFF,TGCGCCAGCAGCCCAGGATCTCCACGAACGCGGGGCACTGAAGCTTTCTTT
-,TRBJ1-2,TRBV10-2,-,CASLQGNYGYTF,TGCGCCAGCCTACAGGGAAACTATGGCTACACCTTC
-,TRBJ1-2,TRBV5-1,-,CASSLEQVKGYTF,TGCGCCAGCAGCTTGGAGCAGGTCAAGGGCTACACCTTC
TRBD1,TRBJ2-3,TRBV7-8,-,CASSRQGVPDTQYF,TGTGCCAGCAGCCGACAGGGGGTCCCAGATACGCAGTATTTT
-,TRBJ2-7,TRBV6-2/TRBV6-3,-,CASSEGGSYEQYF,TGTGCCAGCAGCGAAGGGGGCTCCTACGAGCAGTACTTC
-,TRBJ1-6,TRBV30,-,CAWSTGVLNSPLHF,TGTGCCTGGAGCACCGGAGTATTGAATTCACCCCTCCACTTT
TRBD1,TRBJ1-1,TRBV24-1,-,CATSDNRGLEAFF,TGTGCCACCAGTGATAACAGGGGCCTTGAAGCTTTCTTT
TRBD1,TRBJ2-7,TRBV6-5,-,CASSYLRDRASYEQYF,TGTGCCAGCAGTTACCTCCGGGACAGGGCTTCCTACGAGCAGTACTTC
-,TRBJ1-5,TRBV24-1,-,CATSDAGAGSNQPQHF,TGTGCCACCAGTGATGCTGGGGCTGGGAGCAATCAGCCCCAGCATTTT
-,TRBJ2-2,TRBV27,-,CASSPGQNTGELFF,TGTGCCAGCAGTCCGGGACAGAACACCGGGGAGCTGTTTTTT
-,TRBJ2-3,TRBV14,-,CASSQGVSYTQYF,TGTGCCAGCAGCCAAGGTGTGTCCTATACGCAGTATTTT
TRBD1,TRBJ1-1,TRBV15,-,CATSRLQGGTEAFF,TGTGCCACCAGCAGATTACAGGGGGGAACTGAAGCTTTCTTT
TRBD2,TRBJ2-3,TRBV4-3,-,CASSQARGGSTDTQYF,TGCGCCAGCAGCCAGGCGCGGGGGGGAAGCACAGATACGCAGTATTTT
TRBD1,TRBJ1-5,TRBV7-9,many,CASSLAGGGNQPQHF,TGTGCCAGCAGCTTAGCAGGGGGCGGCAATCAGCCCCAGCATTTT
TRBD2,TRBJ2-3,TRBV4-1,-,CASSQRGREGTDTQYF,TGCGCCAGCAGCCAGAGGGGGCGGGAGGGGACGGATACGCAGTATTTT
-,TRBJ2-3,TRBV4-2,-,CASSQIADTSTDTQYF,TGTGCCAGCAGCCAAATAGCGGACACTAGCACAGATACGCAGTATTTT
-,TRBJ2-7,TRBV5-4,-,CASSTSLFGRDEQYF,TGTGCCAGCAGCACGAGCCTATTTGGTCGGGACGAGCAGTACTTC
TRBD1,TRBJ1-2,TRBV28,-,CASSPGGYGYTF,TGTGCCAGCAGCCCAGGGGGCTATGGCTACACCTTC
TRBD2,TRBJ2-3,TRBV28,-,CASSGGLAEGSTDTQYF,TGTGCCAGCAGTGGCGGACTAGCGGAGGGAAGCACAGATACGCAGTATTTT
TRBD1,TRBJ2-1,TRBV7-2,-,CASSLTGQGANEQFF,TGTGCCAGCAGCTTGACGGGACAGGGGGCAAATGAGCAGTTCTTC
TRBD1,TRBJ2-7,TRBV4-2,-,CASSQGQGSWQYF,TGTGCCAGCAGCCAAGGACAGGGTAGTTGGCAGTACTTC
TRBD2,TRBJ2-1,TRBV10-3,-,CAISGTSGSYNEQFF,TGTGCCATCAGTGGGACTAGCGGCTCCTACAATGAGCAGTTCTTC
-,TRBJ1-2,TRBV9,few,CASSARVGYGYTF,TGTGCCAGCAGCGCCAGGGTTGGATATGGCTACACCTTC
TRBD1,TRBJ2-7,TRBV3-1/TRBV3-2,-,CASSKTGVGYEQYF,TGTGCCAGCAGCAAGACAGGGGTCGGATACGAGCAGTACTTC
TRBD1,TRBJ2-2,TRBV9,-,CASSNGQGANTGELFF,TGTGCCAGCAGCAATGGACAGGGGGCGAACACCGGGGAGCTGTTTTTT